This T cell receptor (beta chain) was sequenced for a study of neurological immune-mediated disorders. Overall study results and limits: In HTLV-1-associated myelopathy, TCR clonal expansion was greatest, whereas multiple sclerosis had the least, falling below healthy controls.

As for this clonotype: Its antigen is undetermined.

Time point: technical triplicate 2. The unsorted libraries were made from 2 million PBMCs kept at -80 C. The CDR3 covers 11 residues. After removal of 8 bases from V and 2 bases from J, the junction contained 3 bases not matched to a gene. From germline, CDR1 is DFQATT and CDR2 SNEGSKA (reference sequence). The cDNA was generated by 5'RACE with 10-nucleotide random UMIs. The authors obtained over 200 million TCR-beta sequences from 15-18 subjects per sequencing run. In TCRdb, the 5' RACE reads were re-called with MiXCR into one record per CDR3 protein. The table shows about 59,000 distinct CDR3 sequences, with more than 20% occurring only once.

Sequencing used PBMCs. The TCR comes from a man in his sixties with HTLV-1-associated myelopathy (HAM/TSP). The chain carries TRBV20-1 and TRBJ2-7, with TRBD1 identical over 7 bases. The CDR3: CSLGQTYEQYF. The CDR3 DNA is TGCAGTTTGGGACAGACCTACGAGCAGTACTTC.